The entry below gives a single T cell receptor beta chain sequence along with its context. Its antigen remains unidentified. The sample originates from a study of T cell responses to AZD1222 COVID-19 vaccine. Points from the study as a whole: Donor demographics were predominantly white British with a female majority; clonal diversity may be underestimated. Spike-specific TCR breadth and depth both grew after two AZD1222 doses.

The method was immunoSEQ multiplex PCR; TCRdb's version includes in-frame clones alone and lacks a portion of them. Among 65,000 to 90,000 clones listed, 87% were seen once. The germline V and J ends were trimmed by 0 bases and 3 bases, with 11 bases remaining between them. CDR1 is GTSNPN, CDR2 SVGIG, per germline (reference sequence). The CDR3 covers 14 residues. Sequenced here: peripheral blood, sampled 28 days after the second AZD1222 dose. This receptor was obtained from an adult who received the AZD1222 COVID-19 vaccine. The chain recombines TRBV30 with TRBJ1-1; D may be TRBD1 (6 bases). CDR3 amino acids: CAWSVYEGDTEAFF. The CDR3 nucleotides read TGTGCCTGGAGTGTATACGAGGGGGACACTGAAGCTTTCTTT.